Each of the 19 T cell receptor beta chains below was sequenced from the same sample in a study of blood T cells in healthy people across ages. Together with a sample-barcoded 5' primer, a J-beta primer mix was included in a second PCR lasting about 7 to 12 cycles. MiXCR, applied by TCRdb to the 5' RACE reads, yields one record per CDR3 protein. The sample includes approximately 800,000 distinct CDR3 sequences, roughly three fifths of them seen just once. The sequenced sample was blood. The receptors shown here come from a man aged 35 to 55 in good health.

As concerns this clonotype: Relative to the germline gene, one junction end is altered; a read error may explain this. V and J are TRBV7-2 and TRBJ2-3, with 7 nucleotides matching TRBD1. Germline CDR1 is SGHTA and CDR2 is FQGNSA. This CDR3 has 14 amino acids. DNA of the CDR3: TGTGCCAGCAGCCACCGACTTGGGACAGATCCGCAGTATTTT. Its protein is CASSHRLGTDPQYF.

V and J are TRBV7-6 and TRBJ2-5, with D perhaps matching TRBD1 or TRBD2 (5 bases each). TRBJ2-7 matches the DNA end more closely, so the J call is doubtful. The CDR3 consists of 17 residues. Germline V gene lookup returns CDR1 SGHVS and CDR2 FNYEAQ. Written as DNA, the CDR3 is TGTGCCAGCAGCTTAGTCCCTCCCGGGACGGGTGTCTACGAGCAGTACTTC. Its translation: CASSLVPPGTGVYEQYF.

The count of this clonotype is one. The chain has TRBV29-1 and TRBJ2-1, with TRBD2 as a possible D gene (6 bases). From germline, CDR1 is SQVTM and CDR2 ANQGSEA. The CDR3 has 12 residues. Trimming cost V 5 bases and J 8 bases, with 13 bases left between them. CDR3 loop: CSVTTSTYEQFF. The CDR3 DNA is TGCAGCGTTACGACTAGTACCTATGAGCAGTTCTTC.

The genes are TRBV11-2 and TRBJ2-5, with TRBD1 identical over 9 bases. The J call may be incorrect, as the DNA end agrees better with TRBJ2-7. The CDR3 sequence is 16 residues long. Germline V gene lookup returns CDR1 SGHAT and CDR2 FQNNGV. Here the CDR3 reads CASSAWGDRVFYEQYF. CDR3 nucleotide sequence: TGTGCCAGCAGCGCCTGGGGGGACAGGGTCTTCTACGAGCAGTACTTC.

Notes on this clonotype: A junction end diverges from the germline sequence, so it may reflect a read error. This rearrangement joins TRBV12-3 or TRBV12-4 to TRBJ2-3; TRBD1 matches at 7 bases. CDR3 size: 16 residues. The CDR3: CAISPRQGKGADAQYF. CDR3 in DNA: TGTGCCATCAGCCCTAGACAGGGCAAAGGAGCAGATGCGCAGTATTTT.

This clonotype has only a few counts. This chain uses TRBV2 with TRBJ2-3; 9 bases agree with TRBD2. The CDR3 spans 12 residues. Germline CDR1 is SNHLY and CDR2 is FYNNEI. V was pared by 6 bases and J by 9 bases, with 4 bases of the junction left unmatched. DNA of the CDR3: TGTGCCAGCAGCGAGCTAGCGGGGACGCAGTATTTT. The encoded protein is CASSELAGTQYF.

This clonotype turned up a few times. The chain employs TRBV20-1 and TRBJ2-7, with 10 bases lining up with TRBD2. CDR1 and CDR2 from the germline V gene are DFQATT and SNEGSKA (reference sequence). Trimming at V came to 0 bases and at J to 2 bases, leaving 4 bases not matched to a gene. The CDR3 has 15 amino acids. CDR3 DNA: TGCAGTGCTAGAGATCCTCTAGCGGGGGCCTACGAGCAGTACTTC. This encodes CSARDPLAGAYEQYF.

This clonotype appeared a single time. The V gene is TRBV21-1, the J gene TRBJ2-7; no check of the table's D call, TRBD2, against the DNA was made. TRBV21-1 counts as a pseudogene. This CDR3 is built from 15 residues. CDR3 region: CASSKGTSGSYEQYF. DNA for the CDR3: TGTGCCAGCAGCAAGGGGACTAGCGGGAGCTACGAGCAGTACTTC.

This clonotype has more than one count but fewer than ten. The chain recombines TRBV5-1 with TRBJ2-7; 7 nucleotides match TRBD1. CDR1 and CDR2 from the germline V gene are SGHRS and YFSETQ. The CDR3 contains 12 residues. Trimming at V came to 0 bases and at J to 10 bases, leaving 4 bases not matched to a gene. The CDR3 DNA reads TGCGCCAGCAGCTTGGCCGACAGGGAACAGTACTTC. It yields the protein CASSLADREQYF.

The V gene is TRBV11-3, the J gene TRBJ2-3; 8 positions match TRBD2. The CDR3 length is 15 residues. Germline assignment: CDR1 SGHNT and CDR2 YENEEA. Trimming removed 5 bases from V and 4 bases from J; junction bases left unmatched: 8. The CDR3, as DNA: TGTGCCAGCAGCACCGTGACTAGCGAGGCAGATACGCAGTATTTT. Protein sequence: CASSTVTSEADTQYF.

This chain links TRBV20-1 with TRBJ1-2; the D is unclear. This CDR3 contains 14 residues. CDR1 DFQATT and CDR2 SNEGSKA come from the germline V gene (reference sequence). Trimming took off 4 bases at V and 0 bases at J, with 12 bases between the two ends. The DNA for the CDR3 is TGCAGTGCTACGCGAAGAGAAACTAACTATGGCTACACCTTC. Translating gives CSATRRETNYGYTF.

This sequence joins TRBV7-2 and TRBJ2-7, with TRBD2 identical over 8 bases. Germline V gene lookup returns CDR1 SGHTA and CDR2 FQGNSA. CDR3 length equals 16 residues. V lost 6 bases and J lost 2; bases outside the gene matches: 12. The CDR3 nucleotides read TGTGCCAGCAGTCCAAGCTCGGGGGGGATACCCTACGAGCAGTACTTC. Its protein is CASSPSSGGIPYEQYF.

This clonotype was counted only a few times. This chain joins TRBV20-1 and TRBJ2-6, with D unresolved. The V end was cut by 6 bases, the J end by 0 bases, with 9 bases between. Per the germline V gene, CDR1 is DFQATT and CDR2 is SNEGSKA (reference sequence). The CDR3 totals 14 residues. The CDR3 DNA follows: TGCAGTGCGGCGATTGACTCTGGGGCCAACGTCCTGACTTTC. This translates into CSAAIDSGANVLTF.

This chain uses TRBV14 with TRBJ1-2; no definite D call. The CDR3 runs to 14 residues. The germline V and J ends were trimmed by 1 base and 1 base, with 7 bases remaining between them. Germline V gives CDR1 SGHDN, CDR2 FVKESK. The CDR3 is CASSQAVYNYGYTF. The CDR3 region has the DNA TGTGCCAGCAGCCAAGCGGTCTATAACTATGGCTACACCTTC.

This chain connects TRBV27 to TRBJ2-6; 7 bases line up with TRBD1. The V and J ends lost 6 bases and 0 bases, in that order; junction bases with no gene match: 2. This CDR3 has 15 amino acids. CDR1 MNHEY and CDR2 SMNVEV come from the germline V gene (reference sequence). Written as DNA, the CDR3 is TGTGCCAGCAGACGGGACAGCTCTGGGGCCAACGTCCTGACTTTC. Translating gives CASRRDSSGANVLTF.

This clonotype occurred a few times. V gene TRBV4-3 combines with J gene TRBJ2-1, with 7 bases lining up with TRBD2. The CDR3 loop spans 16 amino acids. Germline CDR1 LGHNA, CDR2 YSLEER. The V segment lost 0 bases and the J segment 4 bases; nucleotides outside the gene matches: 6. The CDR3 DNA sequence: TGCGCCAGCAGCCAAGAATGGGCTAGCGGATACAATGAGCAGTTCTTC. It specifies CASSQEWASGYNEQFF.

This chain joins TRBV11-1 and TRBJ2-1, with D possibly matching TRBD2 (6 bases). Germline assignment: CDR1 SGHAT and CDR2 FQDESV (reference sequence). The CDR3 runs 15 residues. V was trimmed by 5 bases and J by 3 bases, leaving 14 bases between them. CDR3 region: CASSPAGTFYNEQFF. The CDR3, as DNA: TGTGCCAGCAGCCCCGCCGGGACTTTCTACAATGAGCAGTTCTTC.

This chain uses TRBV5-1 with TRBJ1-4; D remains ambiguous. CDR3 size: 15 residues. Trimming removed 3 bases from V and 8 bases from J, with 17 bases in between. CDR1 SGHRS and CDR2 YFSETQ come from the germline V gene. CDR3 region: CASSSSNSGGEKLFF. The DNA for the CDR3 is TGCGCCAGCAGCTCCTCGAACTCGGGAGGGGAAAAACTGTTTTTT.

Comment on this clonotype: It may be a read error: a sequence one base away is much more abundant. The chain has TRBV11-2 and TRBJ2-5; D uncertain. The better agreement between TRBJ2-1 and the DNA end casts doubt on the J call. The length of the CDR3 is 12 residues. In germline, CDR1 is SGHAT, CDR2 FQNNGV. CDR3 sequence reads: CASSQDQETQFF. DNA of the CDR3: TGTGCCAGCAGCCAGGATCAAGAGACCCAGTTCTTC.